The 32 T cell receptor beta chains reported below all come from one sample, sequenced in a study of radiotherapy plus CTLA-4 blockade in lung cancer. Sequenced by immunoSEQ multiplex PCR; TCRdb stores in-frame clones only, minus some. The table shows approximately 99,000 clones, with 70% to 90% occurring only once. Source: peripheral blood, taken from a patient treated with radiotherapy plus ipilimumab. The receptors shown here come from a human donor with non-small cell lung cancer that progressed on radiotherapy plus ipilimumab.

The rearrangement uses TRBV6-5 and TRBJ2-1; 10 bases line up with TRBD2. The CDR3 extends over 15 amino acids. Germline V CDR1 and CDR2: MNHEY, SVGAGI. Trimming took 5 bases from V and 6 from J; bases not matched to a gene: 7. The DNA of the CDR3 is TGTGCCAGCAGTCCCTTAGCGGGAGGCGGCAATGAGCAGTTCTTC. Translation gives CASSPLAGGGNEQFF.

The chain uses TRBV7-9 and TRBJ2-1; TRBD1 matches 9 bases. The CDR3 consists of 15 residues. V trimming: 5 bases; J trimming: 6 bases; junction bases outside the gene matches: 8. The V gene's germline CDR1 is SEHNR and CDR2 FQNEAQ (reference sequence). CDR3 sequence: CASSPGQGTSNEQFF. The CDR3 nucleotides read TGTGCCAGCAGCCCCGGACAGGGGACCTCCAATGAGCAGTTCTTC.

This clone was seen only once. The V call is TRBV19, the J call TRBJ2-4; weak D call: TRBD2 (5 bases). The V gene lost 1 base and the J gene lost 8 bases, with 12 bases spanning the gap. CDR1 LNHDA and CDR2 SQIVND come from the germline V gene (reference sequence). This CDR3 has 14 amino acids. CDR3 loop: CASSIGDRRDIQYF. In DNA, the CDR3 is TGTGCCAGTAGTATAGGGGATCGGCGGGACATTCAGTACTTC.

V is TRBV6-1 and J is TRBJ2-1; 10 bases are a match to TRBD1. Germline CDR1 MNHNS, CDR2 SASEGT. The V gene end was trimmed by 6 bases and the J gene end by 8 bases; junction bases not matched to a gene: 7. The CDR3 spans 14 residues. CDR3 protein: CASSRGDRGHEQFF. In DNA, the CDR3 is TGTGCCAGCAGCCGGGGGGACAGGGGACATGAGCAGTTCTTC.

This chain uses TRBV7-3 with TRBJ2-1; tentatively, D is TRBD1 or TRBD2 (6 bases each). The CDR3 covers 13 residues. CDR1 and CDR2 from the germline V gene are SGHTA and FQGTGA. V was pared by 5 bases and J by 9 bases, with 14 bases between. CDR3 sequence (DNA): TGTGCCAGCAGCAATGTGGAGGGGGGTGAGCAGTTCTTC. This codes for CASSNVEGGEQFF.

In its sample, this clone was seen a few times. The chain has TRBV7-9 and TRBJ2-7; no reliable D call. The V end lost 2 bases, the J end lost 7 bases, and 9 bases lay between the germline ends. CDR1 is SEHNR and CDR2 is FQNEAQ in the germline V gene (reference sequence). The CDR3 runs to 12 residues. CDR3 bases: TGTGCCAGCAGCTTATCGGCACCTGAGCAGTACTTC. Residues: CASSLSAPEQYF.

The rearrangement joins TRBV10-2 to TRBJ1-2; D ambiguous. The V end was cut by 8 bases, the J end by 6 bases, with 7 bases between. From germline, CDR1 is WSHSY and CDR2 SAAADI. This CDR3 is built from 10 residues. The CDR3 sequence is CASFGDGYTF. The CDR3 DNA sequence: TGCGCCAGCTTCGGCGATGGCTACACCTTC.

This chain uses TRBV5-1 with TRBJ1-2, with D tentatively TRBD1 (5 bases). Germline V gives CDR1 SGHRS, CDR2 YFSETQ. The CDR3 spans 18 residues. V lost 4 bases, J lost 2 bases, and 24 bases lay in between. CDR3 loop: CASSPGGGFTVNNYGYTF. The DNA for the CDR3 is TGCGCCAGCAGCCCCGGGGGAGGGTTTACGGTGAACAACTATGGCTACACCTTC.

This chain's CDR3 is CASSPRTGEKLFF. The CDR3 coding sequence is TGTGCCAGTAGTCCCCGGACAGGCGAAAAACTGTTTTTT. The V call is TRBV19, the J call TRBJ1-4; 7 positions match TRBD1. The CDR3 is 13 amino acids. The germline V gene encodes CDR1 LNHDA and CDR2 SQIVND (reference sequence). J lost 8 bases, V lost 5 bases, and 5 bases had no gene match.

The CDR3 sequence: CASSLMGAANQPQHF. The CDR3 DNA follows: TGTGCCAGTAGTCTTATGGGGGCAGCGAATCAGCCCCAGCATTTT. The chain combines TRBV19 with TRBJ1-5, with D possibly matching TRBD1 (6 bases). This CDR3 contains 15 residues. CDR1 LNHDA and CDR2 SQIVND come from the germline V gene (reference sequence). V was pared by 5 bases and J by 4 bases, with 15 bases between.

The V gene is TRBV7-9, the J gene TRBJ2-1; D is undetermined. Germline V CDR1 and CDR2: SEHNR, FQNEAQ (reference sequence). This CDR3 is built from 15 residues. V gave up 5 bases and J gave up 0 bases, with 11 bases separating them. The CDR3, as DNA: TGTGCCAGCAGCCCCATGGGCATCTCCTACAATGAGCAGTTCTTC. Encoded protein: CASSPMGISYNEQFF.

The chain recombines TRBV6-5 with TRBJ1-1; TRBD1 matches 9 bases. V lost 6 bases and J lost 5; bases outside the gene matches: 4. The CDR3 is 13 residues long. Germline loops: CDR1 MNHEY, CDR2 SVGAGI. The CDR3 nucleotides are TGTGCCAGCAGAGGACAGGGGTGGACTGAAGCTTTCTTT. Translated: CASRGQGWTEAFF.

This clone was detected only a few times. CDR3 DNA: TGTGCCAGTAGTATTCAACTCAATCAGCCCCAGCATTTT. This gives the protein CASSIQLNQPQHF. The rearrangement uses TRBV19 and TRBJ1-5; D not certain. The CDR3 has 13 amino acids. Trimming took off 3 bases at V and 3 bases at J, with 6 bases between the two ends. Germline V gene sequence: CDR1 LNHDA, CDR2 SQIVND (reference sequence).

This chain links TRBV6-6 with TRBJ1-2; TRBD1 aligns across 8 bases. CDR1 is MNHNY and CDR2 is SVGAGI in the germline V gene (reference sequence). V gave up 4 bases and J gave up 4 bases; unmatched junction bases: 8. This CDR3 has 15 amino acids. CDR3 amino acids: CASSFTLDRAYGYTF. In DNA form, the CDR3 reads TGTGCCAGCAGTTTCACGCTGGACAGGGCCTATGGCTACACCTTC.

V gene TRBV7-9 combines with J gene TRBJ1-2; 7 positions match TRBD1. This CDR3 is 15 amino acids long. Trimming took 3 bases from V and 1 from J; bases not matched to a gene: 5. Per the germline V gene, CDR1 is SEHNR and CDR2 is FQNEAQ (reference sequence). The chain's CDR3 is CASSFSTGINYGYTF. CDR3 DNA sequence: TGTGCCAGCAGCTTTTCGACAGGGATTAACTATGGCTACACCTTC.

The V and J genes are TRBV11-2 and TRBJ2-2; maybe TRBD2 (5 bases). Germline CDR1 SGHAT, CDR2 FQNNGV. The CDR3 contains 18 residues. V lost 3 bases, J lost 5 bases, and 22 bases lay in between. The CDR3 DNA reads TGTGCCAGCAGCTTTTTCCCGTGGTCCGTGGAGGATACCGGGGAGCTGTTTTTT. Amino acid sequence: CASSFFPWSVEDTGELFF.

The gene calls are TRBV5-1 and TRBJ2-1, with 7 bases identical to TRBD2. V lost 0 bases, J lost 9 bases, and 9 bases stayed unmatched. The CDR3 spans 15 residues. Germline CDR1 and CDR2: SGHRS and YFSETQ. This chain's CDR3 is CASSLETRSGGEQFF. The DNA for the CDR3 is TGCGCCAGCAGCTTGGAAACAAGGTCGGGGGGTGAGCAGTTCTTC.

The V gene is TRBV15, the J gene TRBJ2-1; 8 bases fit TRBD2. CDR1 and CDR2 from the germline V gene are LNHNV and YYDKDF (reference sequence). This CDR3 spans 14 amino acids. With V trimmed by 5 bases and J by 10 bases, 10 bases remained unmatched. CDR3 sequence (DNA): TGTGCCACCAGCTTATTAGCGGGATCCCCGGAGCAGTTCTTC. This sequence encodes CATSLLAGSPEQFF.

V usage is TRBV7-3 and J usage is TRBJ1-1; possible D gene TRBD1, 6 bases. V was cut by 5 bases and J by 1 base, with 20 bases left in between. The CDR3 consists of 17 residues. Germline V lookup: CDR1 SGHTA, CDR2 FQGTGA. CDR3 nucleotides: TGTGCCAGCAGCCCCTCTCAGGGGCTCCGGGGGAACACTGAAGCTTTCTTT. Its translation is CASSPSQGLRGNTEAFF.

V gene TRBV5-4 combines with J gene TRBJ2-7; D perhaps matches TRBD2 (5 bases). V was shortened by 0 bases and J by 6 bases, with 7 bases between the two germline ends. This CDR3 region has 12 residues. Germline assignment: CDR1 SGHNT and CDR2 YYREEE (reference sequence). This chain's CDR3 is CASSLVEGEQYF. As DNA, the CDR3 is TGTGCCAGCAGCTTGGTAGAGGGCGAGCAGTACTTC. The whole variable domain, filled in from reference TRBV5-4 and TRBJ2-7, reads ETGVTQSPTHLIKTRGQQVTLRCSSQSGHNTVSWYQQALGQGPQFIFQYYREEENGRGNFPPRFSGLQFPNYSSELNVNALELDDSALYLCASSLVEGEQYFGPGTRLTVT.

This chain connects TRBV6-5 to TRBJ2-7, with TRBD2 matching 11 bases. The CDR3 spans 14 residues. Germline loops: CDR1 MNHEY, CDR2 SVGAGI. V lost 7 bases to trimming and J lost 4 bases; unmatched junction nucleotides: 6. The CDR3 loop reads CASTKLAGAYEQYF. The CDR3 DNA reads TGTGCCAGCACCAAACTAGCGGGAGCTTACGAGCAGTACTTC.

This chain uses TRBV18 with TRBJ2-1; D uncertain. CDR1 KGHSH and CDR2 LQKENI come from the germline V gene. CDR3 length: 12 amino acids. The V end lost 6 bases, the J end lost 8 bases, and 11 bases lay between the germline ends. Here the CDR3 reads CASSAFPDEQFF. CDR3 sequence (DNA): TGTGCCAGCTCCGCGTTTCCGGATGAGCAGTTCTTC.

The chain employs TRBV27 and TRBJ2-7; D is perhaps TRBD1 (5 bases). Trimming took off 2 bases at V and 6 bases at J, with 8 bases between the two ends. The CDR3 loop spans 12 amino acids. Germline values: CDR1 MNHEY, CDR2 SMNVEV (reference sequence). This chain's CDR3 is CASSLRGTEQYF. The CDR3 nucleotides read TGTGCCAGCAGTTTAAGGGGTACCGAGCAGTACTTC.

V gene TRBV5-1 combines with J gene TRBJ2-3; 9 nucleotides match TRBD2. The CDR3 consists of 16 residues. Germline CDR1 is SGHRS and CDR2 is YFSETQ. Trimming at V came to 3 bases and at J to 2 bases, leaving 7 bases not matched to a gene. The CDR3 sequence: CASSSDPGLATDTQYF. The CDR3 DNA is TGCGCCAGCAGCTCAGACCCGGGACTAGCCACAGATACGCAGTATTTT.

Points on this clone: Germline is not matched at one junction end, which may reflect a read error. The V and J genes are TRBV7-7 and TRBJ2-7; D is tentatively TRBD1 or TRBD2 (5 bases each). Germline V gene data show CDR1 as SSHAT and CDR2 as FNYEAQ (reference sequence). The CDR3 extends over 15 amino acids. In DNA, the CDR3 is TGTGCTAGCAGTTGGGGGAAACAGAGCTCCTACGAGCAGTACTTC. Its translation: CASSWGKQSSYEQYF.

The rearrangement uses TRBV7-8 and TRBJ2-5, with D perhaps TRBD2 (6 bases). This CDR3 has 14 residues. The V and J ends lost 5 bases and 4 bases respectively, with 14 bases between them. CDR1 SGHVS and CDR2 FQNEAQ come from the germline V gene. The CDR3 region has the DNA TGTGCCAGCAGCGCCACTAGCAGGCGAGAGACCCAGTACTTC. Residues: CASSATSRRETQYF.

The chain is built from TRBV19 and TRBJ2-1, with TRBD1 matching over 9 bases. This CDR3 is built from 15 residues. Trimming took 9 bases from V and 0 from J; bases not matched to a gene: 6. Germline V gives CDR1 LNHDA, CDR2 SQIVND (reference sequence). The CDR3 DNA is TGTGCCAGCAAAACAGGGGGCGTCTCCTACAATGAGCAGTTCTTC. Amino acids: CASKTGGVSYNEQFF.

This clone was seen more than once but under ten times. This chain connects TRBV6-9 to TRBJ2-1; TRBD1 agrees at 8 bases. Germline V gives CDR1 MNHGY, CDR2 SVAAGI. The CDR3 length is 15 residues. The V and J ends lost 5 bases and 8 bases, in that order; junction bases with no gene match: 11. The DNA of the CDR3 is TGTGCCAGCAGTGAGAAGACAGGGGCGGGCGATGAGCAGTTCTTC. Translation: CASSEKTGAGDEQFF.

This rearrangement joins TRBV7-9 to TRBJ2-1; no definite D call. CDR3 length: 15 residues. CDR1 is SEHNR, CDR2 FQNEAQ, per germline (reference sequence). Trimming pared 5 bases from V and 5 bases from J, leaving 16 bases between. The CDR3 region has the DNA TGTGCCAGCAGCGCCCGTTATCGCCCGGACAATGAGCAGTTCTTC. Encoded protein: CASSARYRPDNEQFF.

This chain joins TRBV28 and TRBJ2-5; D not resolved. Germline values: CDR1 MDHEN, CDR2 SYDVKM. Trimming took 3 bases from V and 5 from J, leaving 7 bases between them. CDR3 length: 12 amino acids. This chain's CDR3 is CASSFRDETQYF. The CDR3 DNA reads as TGTGCCAGCAGTTTTAGGGATGAGACCCAGTACTTC. The variable domain in full, completed from reference TRBV28 and TRBJ2-5, reads DVKVTQSSRYLVKRTGEKVFLECVQDMDHENMFWYRQDPGLGLRLIYFSYDVKMKEKGDIPEGYSVSREKKERFSLILESASTNQTSMYLCASSFRDETQYFGPGTRLLVL.

This chain joins TRBV5-4 and TRBJ2-7; perhaps TRBD1 as D (6 bases). The CDR3 covers 13 residues. Germline lookup yields CDR1 SGHNT and CDR2 YYREEE (reference sequence). The V end lost 4 bases, the J end lost 4 bases, and 12 bases lay between the germline ends. CDR3 sequence: CASSPQGSYEQYF. The CDR3 DNA follows: TGTGCCAGCAGCCCCCAGGGGTCGTACGAGCAGTACTTC.

V usage is TRBV4-1 and J usage is TRBJ2-7; maybe TRBD2 (6 bases). This CDR3 is built from 14 residues. In germline, CDR1 is MGHRA, CDR2 YSYEKL. V lost 1 base, J lost 2 bases, and 9 bases lay in between. The CDR3 spells CASSQVLAAYEQYF. CDR3 nucleotides: TGCGCCAGCAGCCAAGTTTTAGCGGCCTACGAGCAGTACTTC.